This entry features one T cell receptor (beta chain) sequence. The target antigen is unknown. With 8 bases clipped from V and 11 bases from J, the junction kept 12 bases outside the gene matches. The CDR3 is made up of 13 amino acids. The entry originates in a study of T cell responses to AZD1222 COVID-19 vaccine. Study results and caveats: Increases in Spike-specific TCR breadth and depth were seen after two AZD1222 doses. AZD1222 recipients seropositive at baseline numbered only six.

The repertoire was sequenced with immunoSEQ multiplex PCR; TCRdb's copy has only in-frame clones and lacks some. This table has more than 100,000 clones, roughly 84% appearing once. V is TRBV12-3 or TRBV12-4 and J is TRBJ1-1; 9 positions match TRBD1. Here the sequenced sample was peripheral blood, taken on day 0 of AZD1222 vaccination. The TCR was taken from an adult in good health. CDR3 DNA: TGTGCCAGCGATTCCGGGACAGGGTCGTTTGCTTTCTTT. Its protein is CASDSGTGSFAFF.